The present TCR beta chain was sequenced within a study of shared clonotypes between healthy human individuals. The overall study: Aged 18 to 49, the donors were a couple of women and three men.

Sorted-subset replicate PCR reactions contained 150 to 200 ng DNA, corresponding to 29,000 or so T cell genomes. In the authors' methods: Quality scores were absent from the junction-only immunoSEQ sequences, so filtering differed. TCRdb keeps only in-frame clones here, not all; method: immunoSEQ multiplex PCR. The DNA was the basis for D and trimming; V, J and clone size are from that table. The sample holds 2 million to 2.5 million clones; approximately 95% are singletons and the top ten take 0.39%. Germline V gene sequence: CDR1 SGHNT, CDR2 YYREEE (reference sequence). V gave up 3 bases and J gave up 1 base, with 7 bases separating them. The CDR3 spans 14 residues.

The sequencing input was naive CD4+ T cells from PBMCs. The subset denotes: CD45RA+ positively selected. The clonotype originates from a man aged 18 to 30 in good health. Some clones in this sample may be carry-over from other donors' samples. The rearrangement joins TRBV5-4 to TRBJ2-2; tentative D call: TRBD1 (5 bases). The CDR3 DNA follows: TGTGCCAGCAGCTCCAGGGTGAACACCGGGGAGCTGTTTTTT. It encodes CASSSRVNTGELFF.